This T cell receptor (beta chain) comes out of a study of blood T cell repertoires in COVID-19. This CDR3 comprises 13 residues. Germline CDR1 is LGHNT and CDR2 is FRNRAP. V dropped 2 bases and J dropped 5 bases, with 8 bases sitting between them. Profiled with immunoSEQ multiplex PCR; TCRdb holds only in-frame clones, not every one. This sample has a few hundred thousand clones, with over 70% found just once. V is TRBV12-5 and J is TRBJ2-3, with a tentative D call TRBD2 (5 bases). The TCR sequence derives from a woman in her 70s with COVID-19, enrolled during active disease. Sequencing was performed on peripheral blood. The CDR3 here is CASGLFGVDTQYF. The CDR3 bases are TGTGCTAGTGGTTTGTTCGGGGTAGATACGCAGTATTTT.